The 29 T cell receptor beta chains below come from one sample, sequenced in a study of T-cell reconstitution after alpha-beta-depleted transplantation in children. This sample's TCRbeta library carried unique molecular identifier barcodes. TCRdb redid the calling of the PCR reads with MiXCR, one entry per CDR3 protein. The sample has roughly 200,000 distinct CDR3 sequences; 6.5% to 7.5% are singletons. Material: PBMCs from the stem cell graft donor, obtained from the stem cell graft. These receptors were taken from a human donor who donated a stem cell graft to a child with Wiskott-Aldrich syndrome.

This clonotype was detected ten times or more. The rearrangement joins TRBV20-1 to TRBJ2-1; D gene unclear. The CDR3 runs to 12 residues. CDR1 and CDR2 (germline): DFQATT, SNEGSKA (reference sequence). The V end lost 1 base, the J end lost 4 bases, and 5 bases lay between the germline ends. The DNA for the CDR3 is TGCAGTGCTAGAGCAAATTACAATGAGCAGTTCTTC. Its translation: CSARANYNEQFF.

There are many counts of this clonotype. The DNA for the CDR3 is TGTGCCAGCAGCTTAGGGATAGGGGAGCAGTTCTTC. Amino acid sequence: CASSLGIGEQFF. The chain joins TRBV7-2 to TRBJ2-1; no clear D gene. CDR1 is SGHTA and CDR2 is FQGNSA in the germline V gene. This CDR3 has 12 amino acids. V dropped 1 base and J dropped 10 bases, with 8 bases sitting between them.

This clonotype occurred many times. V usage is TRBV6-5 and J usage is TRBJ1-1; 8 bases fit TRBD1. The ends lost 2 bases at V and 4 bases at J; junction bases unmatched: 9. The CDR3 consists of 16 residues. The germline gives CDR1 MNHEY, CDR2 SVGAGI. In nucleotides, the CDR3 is TGTGCCAGCAGTTACGTATCGGGGACAGGACGCACTGAAGCTTTCTTT. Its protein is CASSYVSGTGRTEAFF.

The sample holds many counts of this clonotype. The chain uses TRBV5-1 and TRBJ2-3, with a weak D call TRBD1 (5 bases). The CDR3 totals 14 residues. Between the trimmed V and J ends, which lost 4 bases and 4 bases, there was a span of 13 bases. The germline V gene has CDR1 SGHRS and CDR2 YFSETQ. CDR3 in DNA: TGCGCCAGCAGCCACGACAGTCCCCCAGATACGCAGTATTTT. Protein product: CASSHDSPPDTQYF.

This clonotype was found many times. CDR3 sequence reads: CASSLRDRPYEQYF. CDR3 DNA sequence: TGTGCCAGCAGTCTCCGGGACAGACCCTACGAGCAGTACTTC. The rearrangement joins TRBV12-3 or TRBV12-4 to TRBJ2-7; 7 bases are shared with TRBD1. V was pared by 5 bases and J by 2 bases, with 6 bases of the junction left unmatched. The CDR3 runs 14 residues.

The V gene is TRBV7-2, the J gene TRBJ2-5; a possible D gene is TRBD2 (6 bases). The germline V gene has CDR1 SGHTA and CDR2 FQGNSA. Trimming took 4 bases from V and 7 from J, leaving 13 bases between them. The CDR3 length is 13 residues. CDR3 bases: TGTGCCAGCAGCTATGGTGGGGAGGTGACCCAGTACTTC. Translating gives CASSYGGEVTQYF.

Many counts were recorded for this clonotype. This chain's CDR3 is CASSQPPGGYEQYF. CDR3 nucleotides: TGCGCCAGCAGCCAACCACCTGGGGGCTACGAGCAGTACTTC. The genes are TRBV4-1 and TRBJ2-7; either TRBD1 or TRBD2 may fit D (5 bases each). The CDR3 covers 14 residues. CDR1 and CDR2 (germline): MGHRA, YSYEKL. With 2 bases removed from V and 3 bases from J, the gap between germline ends came to 11 bases.

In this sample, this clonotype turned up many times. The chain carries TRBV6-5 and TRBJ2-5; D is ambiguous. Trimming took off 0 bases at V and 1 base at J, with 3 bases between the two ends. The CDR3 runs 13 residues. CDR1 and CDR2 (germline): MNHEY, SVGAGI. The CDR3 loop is CASSYSFQETQYF. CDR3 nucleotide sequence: TGTGCCAGCAGTTACTCTTTCCAAGAGACCCAGTACTTC.

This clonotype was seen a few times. The CDR3 loop reads CASKDSSGLFYEQYF. The CDR3 coding sequence is TGCGCCAGTAAAGATTCATCAGGGCTCTTCTACGAGCAGTACTTC. The gene calls are TRBV5-1 and TRBJ2-7; possible D gene TRBD1, 5 bases. CDR1 and CDR2 (germline): SGHRS, YFSETQ. V was pared by 8 bases and J by 3 bases, with 21 bases between. The CDR3 has 15 residues.

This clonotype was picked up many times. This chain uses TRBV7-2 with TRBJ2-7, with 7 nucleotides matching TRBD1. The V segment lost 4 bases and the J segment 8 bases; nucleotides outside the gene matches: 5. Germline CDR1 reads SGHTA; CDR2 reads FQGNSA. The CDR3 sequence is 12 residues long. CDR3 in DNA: TGTGCCAGCAGCTCACGGACAGGCAAGCAGTACTTC. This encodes CASSSRTGKQYF.

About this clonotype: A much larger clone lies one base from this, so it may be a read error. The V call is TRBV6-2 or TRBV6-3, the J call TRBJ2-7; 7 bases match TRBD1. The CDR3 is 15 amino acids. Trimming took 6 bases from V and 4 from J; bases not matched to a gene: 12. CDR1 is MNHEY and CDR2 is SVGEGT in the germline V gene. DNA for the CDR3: TGTGCCAGCAGATCCGCAGGGGGTTGGCCTTACGAGCAGTACTTC. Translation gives CASRSAGGWPYEQYF.

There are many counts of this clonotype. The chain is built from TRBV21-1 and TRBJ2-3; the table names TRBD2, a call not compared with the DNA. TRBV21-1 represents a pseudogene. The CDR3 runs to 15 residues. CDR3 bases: TGTGCCAGCAGGCGAGCGGGCAGCTATACAGATACGCAGTATTTT. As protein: CASRRAGSYTDTQYF.

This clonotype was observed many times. Here the CDR3 DNA reads TGTGCCAGCAGCTTAGCGGCAGTCCCCTACGAGCAGTACTTC. Translation gives CASSLAAVPYEQYF. The chain has TRBV7-6 and TRBJ2-7; D not resolved. CDR3 length equals 14 residues. Germline V gives CDR1 SGHVS, CDR2 FNYEAQ. V was cut by 0 bases and J by 2 bases, with 8 bases left in between.

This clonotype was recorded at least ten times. Here the CDR3 reads CASSSRTQGFGNYGYTF. The DNA for the CDR3 is TGCGCCAGCAGCTCACGCACACAGGGTTTCGGGAACTATGGCTACACCTTC. The chain links TRBV5-1 to TRBJ1-2, with D perhaps matching TRBD1 (6 bases). Germline V gene lookup returns CDR1 SGHRS and CDR2 YFSETQ. There are 17 residues in the CDR3. V shed 3 bases and J shed 2 bases, with 20 bases lying between them.

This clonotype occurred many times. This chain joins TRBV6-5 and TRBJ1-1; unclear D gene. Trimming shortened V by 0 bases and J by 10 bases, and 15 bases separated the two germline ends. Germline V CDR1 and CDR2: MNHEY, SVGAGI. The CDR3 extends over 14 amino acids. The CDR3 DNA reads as TGTGCCAGCAGTTACTCGAGGGCGGGGATAAGAGCTTTCTTT. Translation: CASSYSRAGIRAFF.

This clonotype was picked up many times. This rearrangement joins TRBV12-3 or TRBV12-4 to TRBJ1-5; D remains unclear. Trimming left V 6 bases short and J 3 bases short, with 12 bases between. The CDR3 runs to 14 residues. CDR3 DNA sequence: TGTGCCAGCAGCCCCGGAGGAGACAATCAGCCCCAGCATTTT. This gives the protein CASSPGGDNQPQHF.

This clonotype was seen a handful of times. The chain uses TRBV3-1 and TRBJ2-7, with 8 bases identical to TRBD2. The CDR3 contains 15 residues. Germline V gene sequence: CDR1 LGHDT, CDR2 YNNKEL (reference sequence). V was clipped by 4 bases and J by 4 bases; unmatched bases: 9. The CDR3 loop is CASSPPGLVPYEQYF. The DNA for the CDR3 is TGTGCCAGCAGCCCTCCGGGACTAGTGCCGTACGAGCAGTACTTC.

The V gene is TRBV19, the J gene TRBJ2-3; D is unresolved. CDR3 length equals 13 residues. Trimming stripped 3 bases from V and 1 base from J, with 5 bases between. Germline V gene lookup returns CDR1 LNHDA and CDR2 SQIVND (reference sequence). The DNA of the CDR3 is TGTGCCAGTAGTATGCCGGGCACAGATACGCAGTATTTT. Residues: CASSMPGTDTQYF.

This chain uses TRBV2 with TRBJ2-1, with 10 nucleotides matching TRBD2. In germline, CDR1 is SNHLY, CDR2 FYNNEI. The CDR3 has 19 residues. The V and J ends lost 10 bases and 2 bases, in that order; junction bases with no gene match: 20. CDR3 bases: TGTGCCATCTGTAGACCTCGACTAGCGGGCTCCTCAGCCTACAATGAGCAGTTCTTC. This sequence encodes CAICRPRLAGSSAYNEQFF.

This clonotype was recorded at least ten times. This CDR3 reads CASSLITNNEKLFF. In DNA, the CDR3 is TGTGCCAGCAGCCTGATCACCAATAATGAAAAACTGTTTTTT. The rearrangement uses TRBV14 and TRBJ1-4; no definite D call. The CDR3 consists of 14 residues. Germline CDR1 and CDR2: SGHDN and FVKESK. The V end lost 4 bases, the J end lost 4 bases, and 10 bases lay between the germline ends.

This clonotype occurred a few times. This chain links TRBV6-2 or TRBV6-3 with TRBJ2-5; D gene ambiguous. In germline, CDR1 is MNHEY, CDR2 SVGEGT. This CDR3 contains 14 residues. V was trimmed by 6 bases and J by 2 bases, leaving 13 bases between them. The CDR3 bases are TGTGCCAGCAGGGAAACCTTCGGGCAAGAGACCCAGTACTTC. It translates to CASRETFGQETQYF.

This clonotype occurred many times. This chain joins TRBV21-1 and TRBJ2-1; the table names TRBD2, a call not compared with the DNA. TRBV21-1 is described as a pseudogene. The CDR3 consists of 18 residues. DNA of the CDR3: TGTGCCAGCAGCAAAACCCCGCCGGCAGGGAGGCTTTCGGATGAGCAGTTCTTC. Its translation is CASSKTPPAGRLSDEQFF.

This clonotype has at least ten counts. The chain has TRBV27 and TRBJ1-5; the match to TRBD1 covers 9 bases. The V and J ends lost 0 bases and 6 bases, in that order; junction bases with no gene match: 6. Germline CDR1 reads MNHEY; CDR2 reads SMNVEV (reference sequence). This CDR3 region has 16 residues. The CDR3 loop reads CASSLSGTGMGQPQHF. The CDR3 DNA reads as TGTGCCAGCAGTTTATCGGGGACAGGGATGGGTCAGCCCCAGCATTTT.

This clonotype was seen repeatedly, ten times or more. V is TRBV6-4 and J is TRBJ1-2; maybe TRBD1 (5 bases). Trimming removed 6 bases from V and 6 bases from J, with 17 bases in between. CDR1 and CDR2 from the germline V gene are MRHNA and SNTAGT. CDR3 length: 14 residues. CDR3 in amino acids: CASSAGTSGDGYTF. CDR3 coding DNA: TGTGCCAGCAGCGCCGGGACGTCGGGGGATGGCTACACCTTC.

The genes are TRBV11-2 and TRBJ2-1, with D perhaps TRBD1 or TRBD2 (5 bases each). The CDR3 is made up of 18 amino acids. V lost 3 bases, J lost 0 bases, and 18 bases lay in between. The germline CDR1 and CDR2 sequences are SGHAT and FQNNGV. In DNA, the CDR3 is TGTGCCAGCAGCTTTCAGGGAGCGTGGGGATCCTCCTACAATGAGCAGTTCTTC. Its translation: CASSFQGAWGSSYNEQFF.

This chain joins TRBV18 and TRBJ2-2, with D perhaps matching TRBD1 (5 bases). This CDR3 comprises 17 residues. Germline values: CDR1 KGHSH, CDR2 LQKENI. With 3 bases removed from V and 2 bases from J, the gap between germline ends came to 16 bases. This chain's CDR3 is CASSPLPSQGNTGELFF. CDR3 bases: TGTGCCAGCTCACCTCTCCCATCGCAGGGAAACACCGGGGAGCTGTTTTTT.

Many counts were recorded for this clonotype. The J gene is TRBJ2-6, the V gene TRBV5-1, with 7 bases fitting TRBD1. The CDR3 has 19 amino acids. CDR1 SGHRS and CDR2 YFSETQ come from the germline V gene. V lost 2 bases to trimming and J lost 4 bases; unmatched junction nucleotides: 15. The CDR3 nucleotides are TGCGCCAGCAGCTTAAACAGGGGTGGCGTCTTGGAAGGGGCCAACGTCCTGACTTTC. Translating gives CASSLNRGGVLEGANVLTF.

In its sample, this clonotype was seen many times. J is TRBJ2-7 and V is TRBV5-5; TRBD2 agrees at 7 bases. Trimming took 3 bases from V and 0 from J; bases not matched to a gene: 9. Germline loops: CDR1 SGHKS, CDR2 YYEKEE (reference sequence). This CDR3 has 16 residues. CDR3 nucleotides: TGTGCCAGCAGCTCAAGTGCGGGGGTCCTCTCCTACGAGCAGTACTTC. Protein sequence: CASSSSAGVLSYEQYF.

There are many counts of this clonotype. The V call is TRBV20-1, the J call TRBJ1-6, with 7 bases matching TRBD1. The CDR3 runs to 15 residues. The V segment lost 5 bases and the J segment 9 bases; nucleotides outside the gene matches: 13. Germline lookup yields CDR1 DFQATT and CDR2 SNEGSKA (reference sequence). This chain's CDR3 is CSAPDRVVASSPLHF. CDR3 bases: TGCAGTGCTCCAGACAGGGTAGTAGCGAGTTCACCCCTCCACTTT.